The TCR beta chain under discussion was sequenced for a study of molecular identifiers for immune sequencing clone quantification. Study results and caveats: Jurkat TCR RNA spiked in from one cell reportedly remained identifiable amid roughly 910,000 naive cells.

CDR3 length: 15 residues. V shed 5 bases and J 4 bases; nucleotides not matched to a gene: 8. Germline V gene data show CDR1 as SGHTA and CDR2 as FQGNSA. TCRdb reprocessed the PCR reads with MiXCR, giving one entry per CDR3 protein. The data hold about 100,000 distinct CDR3 sequences, with roughly 34% observed a single time. This clonotype has a count of ten or more. Its specificity is unknown. The chain recombines TRBV7-2 with TRBJ2-3, with TRBD1 matching over 8 bases. Sample: naive CD8+ T cells from blood, with Jurkat cell RNA spiked in. Subset defined: FACS-sorted CD8+CD4-CCR7+CD45RA+ naive T cells. The receptor's source is a human donor in good health. Some libraries in this study had Jurkat cell RNA spiked in. This CDR3 reads CASSRTGFVADTQYF. CDR3 nucleotides: TGTGCCAGCAGCCGGACAGGGTTTGTCGCAGATACGCAGTATTTT.